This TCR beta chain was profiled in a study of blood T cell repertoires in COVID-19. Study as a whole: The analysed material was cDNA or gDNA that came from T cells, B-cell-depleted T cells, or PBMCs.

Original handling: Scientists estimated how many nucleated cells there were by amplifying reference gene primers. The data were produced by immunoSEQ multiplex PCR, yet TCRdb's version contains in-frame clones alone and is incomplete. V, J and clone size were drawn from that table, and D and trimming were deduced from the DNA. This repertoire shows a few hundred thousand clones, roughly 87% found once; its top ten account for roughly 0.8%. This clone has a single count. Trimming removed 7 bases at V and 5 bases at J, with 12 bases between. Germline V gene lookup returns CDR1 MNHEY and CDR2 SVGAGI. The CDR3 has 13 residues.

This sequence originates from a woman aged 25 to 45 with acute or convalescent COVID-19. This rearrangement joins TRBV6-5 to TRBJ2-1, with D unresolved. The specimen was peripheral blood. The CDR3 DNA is TGTGCCAGCACCCAAATTAGAGACAATGAGCAGTTCTTC. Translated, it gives CASTQIRDNEQFF.